The rows below give T cell receptor beta chains drawn from one sample of a study of T cells after posttransplantation cyclophosphamide. The assay was immunoSEQ multiplex PCR, and TCRdb's table has in-frame clones only and misses some. The sample is made up of under 45,000 clones, none counted only once. The specimen sequenced was PBMCs. These receptors all stem from a man aged 30 to 39 in good health and a related stem cell transplant donor. Both conserved end residues are part of each CDR3. Fields, in order: D gene, V gene, clone size, CDR3 length, J gene, CDR3 DNA, CDR3 protein. A D gene is named only where the DNA matches it firmly. Size is stated as how often the clone was seen (once, few, many) or a class if it is expanded.

TRBD1	TRBV19	many	13	TRBJ2-5	TGTGCCAGTAGGCCTCGACAGGGGGAGACCCAGTACTTC	CASRPRQGETQYF
TRBD1	TRBV2	many	14	TRBJ1-4	TGTGCCAGCAGTGCAGGGGGCGCGGGGGAAAAACTGTTTTTT	CASSAGGAGEKLFF
TRBD1	TRBV19	many	14	TRBJ1-5	TGTGCCAGTAGTAAGACAGGGGGAGGGCAGCCCCAGCATTTT	CASSKTGGGQPQHF
TRBD1	TRBV6-4	many	14	TRBJ1-2	TGTGCCAGCAGTGAAACGGGACAGGGATTTGGCTACACCTTC	CASSETGQGFGYTF
-	TRBV4-2	many	15	TRBJ1-6	TGTGCCAGCAGCCTAGAGGCACAGGGAGGTTCACCCCTCCACTTT	CASSLEAQGGSPLHF
TRBD1	TRBV7-2	many	14	TRBJ1-5	TGTGCCAGCAGTCTAACAGGGGCGGTCCAGCCCCAGCATTTT	CASSLTGAVQPQHF
TRBD2	TRBV18	many	19	TRBJ2-1	TGTGCCAGCTCACTCGGGACTAGCGGGGGCAGGAGGAGATACAATGAGCAGTTCTTC	CASSLGTSGGRRRYNEQFF
-	TRBV24-1	many	13	TRBJ2-3	TGTGCCACCAGTGAACCCGGGGGAGATACGCAGTATTTT	CATSEPGGDTQYF
-	TRBV6-1	many	15	TRBJ2-7	TGTGCCAGCAGTCTAGGCCCGGGTTCGAGTGACGAGCAGTACTTC	CASSLGPGSSDEQYF
TRBD1	TRBV14	many	17	TRBJ2-7	TGTGCCAGCAGCCAAGGCCCCGGACAGGGTGTCGACTACGAGCAGTACTTC	CASSQGPGQGVDYEQYF
-	TRBV7-9	many	12	TRBJ1-2	TGTGCCAGCAGCGATTCGGGGGGCGGCTACACCTTC	CASSDSGGGYTF
TRBD1	TRBV6-5	few	15	TRBJ2-7	TGTGCCAGCAGTTACCCTACAGGGGGCTCGTACGAGCAGTACTTC	CASSYPTGGSYEQYF
-	TRBV5-1	many	14	TRBJ1-1	TGCGCCAGCAGCCCCTCTACAGGGACGTATGAAGCTTTCTTT	CASSPSTGTYEAFF
-	TRBV4-3	many	15	TRBJ1-1	TGCGCCAGCAGCCGAGGCCCAGGGGAATACACTGAAGCTTTCTTT	CASSRGPGEYTEAFF
TRBD1	TRBV6-2/TRBV6-3	many	16	TRBJ1-2	TGTGCCAGCAGTTTTACTACAGGGGGCGTAAACTATGGCTACACCTTC	CASSFTTGGVNYGYTF
-	TRBV5-1	many	15	TRBJ2-2	TGCGCCAGCAGCTTGGAAAAGGGTTGGACCGGGGAGCTGTTTTTT	CASSLEKGWTGELFF
TRBD2	TRBV11-2	many	17	TRBJ2-1	TGTGCCAGCAGCTTACGAGGACTAGCGGGGCGAAGCAATGAGCAGTTCTTC	CASSLRGLAGRSNEQFF
TRBD1	TRBV5-1	many	15	TRBJ1-4	TGCGCCAGCAGCCCCGCGACAGGGAGAAATGAAAAACTGTTTTTT	CASSPATGRNEKLFF
-	TRBV5-1	many	16	TRBJ1-5	TGCGCCAGCAGCTTGGACACAGGTGCTAGCAATCAGCCCCAGCATTTT	CASSLDTGASNQPQHF
-	TRBV9	few	12	TRBJ2-3	TGTGCCAGCAGCGCTAACTCAGATACGCAGTATTTT	CASSANSDTQYF
-	TRBV12-3/TRBV12-4	many	13	TRBJ1-1	TGTGCCAGCAGTTTAAACAGGGAAACTGAAGCTTTCTTT	CASSLNRETEAFF
TRBD1	TRBV2	many	15	TRBJ1-2	TGTGCCAGCAGTGAAATCGACAGGGACGACTATGGCTACACCTTC	CASSEIDRDDYGYTF
-	TRBV28	many	14	TRBJ1-1	TGTGCCAGCACCCCGCCAGGAGTGAACACTGAAGCTTTCTTT	CASTPPGVNTEAFF
-	TRBV19	many	15	TRBJ1-1	TGTGCCAGTGCCCCTGATCGGGGGTCTAACACTGAAGCTTTCTTT	CASAPDRGSNTEAFF
-	TRBV5-1	many	14	TRBJ2-2	TGCGCCAGCAGCTTGGCCAGGGGTCTCGGGGAGCTGTTTTTT	CASSLARGLGELFF
-	TRBV6-5	many	11	TRBJ1-1	TGTGCCAGCAGGGAGGGCACTGAAGCTTTCTTT	CASREGTEAFF
TRBD1	TRBV11-1	many	17	TRBJ1-6	TGTGCCAGCAGCGCCTCCGGACAGGGTAGGCGGGATTCACCCCTCCACTTT	CASSASGQGRRDSPLHF
TRBD1	TRBV10-3	many	17	TRBJ2-7	TGTGCCATCAGACTGGACAGGGGGGATATCAGCTCCTACGAGCAGTACTTC	CAIRLDRGDISSYEQYF
-	TRBV24-1	many	16	TRBJ2-7	TGTGCCACCAGTGATCTAGGGGCGGAGGGGAAGGTCGAGCAGTACTTC	CATSDLGAEGKVEQYF